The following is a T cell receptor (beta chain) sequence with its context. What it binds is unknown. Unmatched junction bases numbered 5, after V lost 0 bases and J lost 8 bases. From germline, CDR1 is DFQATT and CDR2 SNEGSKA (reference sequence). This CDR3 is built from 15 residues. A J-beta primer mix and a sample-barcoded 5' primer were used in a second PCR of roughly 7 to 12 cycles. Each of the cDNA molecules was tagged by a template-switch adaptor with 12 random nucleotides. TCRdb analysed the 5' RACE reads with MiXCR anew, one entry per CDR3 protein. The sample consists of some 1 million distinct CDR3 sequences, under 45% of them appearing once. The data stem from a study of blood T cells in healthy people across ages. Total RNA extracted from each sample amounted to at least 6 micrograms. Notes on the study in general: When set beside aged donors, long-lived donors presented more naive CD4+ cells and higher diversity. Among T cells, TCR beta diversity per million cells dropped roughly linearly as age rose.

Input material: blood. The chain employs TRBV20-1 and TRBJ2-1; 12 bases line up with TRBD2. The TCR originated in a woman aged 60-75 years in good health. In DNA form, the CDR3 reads TGCAGTGCTAGAGATGGGCTAGCGGGAGGGGATGAGCAGTTCTTC. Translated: CSARDGLAGGDEQFF.